This TCR beta chain was identified during a study of CD8+ T cells in alopecia areata. The overall study: Oral tofacitinib (5 to 10 mg twice daily) was administered to treated patients. Dosing spanned 6 to 18 months on tofacitinib, then 6 months off drug.

It was from alopecia areata patients that lesional scalp punch biopsies and peripheral blood were collected. RNA was extracted and reverse transcribed into cDNA as the sequencing template. The data were produced by immunoSEQ multiplex PCR, yet TCRdb's version contains in-frame clones alone and is incomplete. The data contain about 180,000 clones, 63% of them singletons. Of note for this clone: This sample includes further DNA sequences coding for the same CDR3.

CDR1 DFQATT and CDR2 SNEGSKA come from the germline V gene (reference sequence). The CDR3 contains 11 residues. Trimming shortened V by 1 base and J by 5 bases, and 5 bases separated the two germline ends. This sequence was found in a human donor with alopecia areata. The chain employs TRBV20-1 and TRBJ1-2; D gene unclear. Sequencing used CD4+ T cells sorted from blood, obtained at week 0. CDR3 sequence (DNA): TGCAGTGCTAGAGGGGCATATGGCTACACCTTC. Its translation: CSARGAYGYTF.